The rows below give T cell receptor beta chains drawn from one sample of a study of cytomegalovirus exposure and HLA in healthy donors. Assay: immunoSEQ multiplex PCR; the TCRdb copy retains only in-frame clones and omits some. The top ten clones hold about 4.4% of a sample with roughly 180,000 clones, around 80% of them seen once. The sample taken for sequencing was PBMCs. The receptors originated from a woman aged 45-65 years in good health and CMV-seropositive. Each CDR3 is given with its conserved first and last residue. The order of the fields is V gene, D gene, clone size, J gene, CDR3 DNA, CDR3 protein. A D gene is named only where the DNA matches it firmly. Size values are once, few and many counts, or a class for expanded clones, and some rows have none.

v_gene: TRBV28
d_gene: .
abundance: .
j_gene: TRBJ2-7
CDR3nt: TGTGCCAGCAGCCAGCCCGGACAGGGAGGGTACGAGCAGTACTTC
CDR3aa: CASSQPGQGGYEQYF

v_gene: TRBV19
d_gene: TRBD1
abundance: .
j_gene: TRBJ1-1
CDR3nt: TGTGCCAGTACAGACAGGGGGCGAGTCACTGAAGCTTTCTTT
CDR3aa: CASTDRGRVTEAFF

v_gene: TRBV5-8
d_gene: TRBD1
abundance: .
j_gene: TRBJ1-3
CDR3nt: TGTGCCAGCAGCCCCCGGGACAGGGTAAACACCATATATTTT
CDR3aa: CASSPRDRVNTIYF

v_gene: TRBV18
d_gene: TRBD2
abundance: .
j_gene: TRBJ2-1
CDR3nt: TGTGCCAGCTCACCACCGGTCGGTCTAGCGGGGGACAACTCCTACAATGAGCAGTTCTTC
CDR3aa: CASSPPVGLAGDNSYNEQFF

v_gene: TRBV6-5
d_gene: TRBD2
abundance: few
j_gene: TRBJ2-2
CDR3nt: TGTGCCAGCAGTTCAACTAGCGGTTCGAACACCGGGGAGCTGTTTTTT
CDR3aa: CASSSTSGSNTGELFF

v_gene: TRBV5-1
d_gene: TRBD2
abundance: .
j_gene: TRBJ2-7
CDR3nt: TGCGCCAGCAGCTCATTCGGAGTAGCGGGGGACCAGTACTTC
CDR3aa: CASSSFGVAGDQYF

v_gene: TRBV19
d_gene: .
abundance: once
j_gene: TRBJ1-2
CDR3nt: TGTGCCAGTAGTCCCGCGGGCGAGCAGATTACCTATGGCTACACCTTC
CDR3aa: CASSPAGEQITYGYTF

v_gene: TRBV5-4
d_gene: .
abundance: few
j_gene: TRBJ2-7
CDR3nt: TGTGCCAGCAGCTTCGGGGAGAACGAGCAGTACTTC
CDR3aa: CASSFGENEQYF

v_gene: TRBV6-6
d_gene: .
abundance: .
j_gene: TRBJ2-3
CDR3nt: TGTGCCAGCAGTTACTCGCGGGACCCAGGAGATACGCAGTATTTT
CDR3aa: CASSYSRDPGDTQYF

v_gene: TRBV30
d_gene: .
abundance: .
j_gene: TRBJ2-1
CDR3nt: TGTGCCTGGAGTAACCCAGGGGGGATCTACAATGAGCAGTTCTTC
CDR3aa: CAWSNPGGIYNEQFF